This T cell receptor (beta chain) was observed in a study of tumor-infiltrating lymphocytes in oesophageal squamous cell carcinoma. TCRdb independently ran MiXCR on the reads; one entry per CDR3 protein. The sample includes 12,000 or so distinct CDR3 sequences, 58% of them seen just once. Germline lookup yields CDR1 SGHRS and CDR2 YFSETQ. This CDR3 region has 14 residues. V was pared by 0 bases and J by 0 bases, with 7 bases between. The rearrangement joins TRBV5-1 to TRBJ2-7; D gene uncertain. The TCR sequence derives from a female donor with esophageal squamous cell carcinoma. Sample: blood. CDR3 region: CASSLGAVSYEQYF. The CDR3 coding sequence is TGCGCCAGCAGCTTGGGGGCGGTCTCCTACGAGCAGTACTTC.